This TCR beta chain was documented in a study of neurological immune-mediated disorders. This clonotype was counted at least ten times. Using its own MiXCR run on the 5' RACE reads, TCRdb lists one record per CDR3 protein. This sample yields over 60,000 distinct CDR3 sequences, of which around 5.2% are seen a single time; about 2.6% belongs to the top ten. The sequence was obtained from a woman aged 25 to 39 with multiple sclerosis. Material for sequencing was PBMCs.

This chain's CDR3 is CASTTSGTGYSTEAFF. The CDR3, as DNA: TGTGCCAGCACCACCTCGGGCACAGGGTATAGCACTGAAGCTTTCTTT. The chain uses TRBV6-5 and TRBJ1-1; possibly TRBD1 for D (6 bases). V lost 7 bases to trimming and J lost 4 bases, with 22 bases between them. There are 16 residues in the CDR3. Per germline, CDR1 MNHEY and CDR2 SVGAGI.